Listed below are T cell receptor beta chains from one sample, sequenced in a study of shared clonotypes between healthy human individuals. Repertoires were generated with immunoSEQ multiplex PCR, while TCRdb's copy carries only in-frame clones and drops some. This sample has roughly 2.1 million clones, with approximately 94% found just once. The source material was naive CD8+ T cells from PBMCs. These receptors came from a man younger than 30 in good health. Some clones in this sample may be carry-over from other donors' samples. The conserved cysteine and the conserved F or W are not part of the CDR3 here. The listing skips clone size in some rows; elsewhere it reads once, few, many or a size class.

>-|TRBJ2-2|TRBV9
ASSVGAGANTGELF
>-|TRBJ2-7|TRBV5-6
ASSSARSIYEQY
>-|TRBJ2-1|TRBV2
ASSRSREQF
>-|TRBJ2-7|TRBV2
ASSEQGIGYEQY
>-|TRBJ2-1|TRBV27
ASSLSRGHNEQF
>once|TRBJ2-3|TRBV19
ASSRESSTDTQY
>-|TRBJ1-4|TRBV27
ASSYSGYHEKLF
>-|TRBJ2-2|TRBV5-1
ASSSPIRRYTGELF
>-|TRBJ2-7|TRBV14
ASSQELGLAGVYEQY
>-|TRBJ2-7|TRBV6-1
ASSEDQVGGRAHEQY
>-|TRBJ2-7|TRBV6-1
ATVEQY
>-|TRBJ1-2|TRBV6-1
ASSGTGTGYGYT
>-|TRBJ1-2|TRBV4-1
ASSHQGGDYGYT
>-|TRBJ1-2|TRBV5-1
ASSFAGTEFVDGYT
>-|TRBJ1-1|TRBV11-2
ASSPPPGARFNTEAF
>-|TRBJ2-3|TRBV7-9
ASSFDDREWVDTQY
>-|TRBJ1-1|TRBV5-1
ASSLGLLMNTEAF
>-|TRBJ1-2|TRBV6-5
ASSYLETAANYGYT
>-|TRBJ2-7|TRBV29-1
SVTRTVAPYEQY
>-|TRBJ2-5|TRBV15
ATSREGGASRETQY
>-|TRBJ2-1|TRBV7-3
ASSSRDYPNEQF
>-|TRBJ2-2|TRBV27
ASSLAGSVGELF
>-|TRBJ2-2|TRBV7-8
ASSLGLEQIANTGELF
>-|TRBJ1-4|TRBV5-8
ASSFGTGNEKLF
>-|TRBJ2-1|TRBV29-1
SVDGGHNEQF
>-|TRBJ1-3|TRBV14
ASSRTVSGNTIY
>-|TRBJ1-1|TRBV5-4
ASSLPGNPFTEAF
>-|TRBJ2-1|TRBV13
ASSLKGSYNEQF
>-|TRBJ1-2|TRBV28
ASSLRATGYT
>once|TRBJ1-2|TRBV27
ASSPTDRTAFYGYT
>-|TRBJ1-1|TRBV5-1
ASRLFGTEAF
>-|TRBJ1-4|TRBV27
ASSPTDRMNEKLF
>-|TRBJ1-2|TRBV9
ASSHTGQPLGEYGYT
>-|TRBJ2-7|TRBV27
ASNQGGASEQY
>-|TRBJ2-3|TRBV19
ASSPGTGGGDTQY
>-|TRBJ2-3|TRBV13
ASSSTGGGTTDTQY
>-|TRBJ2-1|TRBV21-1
ATPGLGRNEQF
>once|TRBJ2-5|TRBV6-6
ASSSTPRDSFGTQY
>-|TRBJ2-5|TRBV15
ATSRDVIQQQETQY
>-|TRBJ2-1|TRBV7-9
ASKAVGDPFSYNEQF
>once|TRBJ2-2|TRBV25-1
ASSERKNGSGGELF
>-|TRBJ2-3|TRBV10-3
AINGPDTQY
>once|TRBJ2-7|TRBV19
ASSEDRGASIYEQY
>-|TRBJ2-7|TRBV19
ASSISPWREGSEQY
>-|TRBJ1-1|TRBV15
ATSSLPGRENTEAF
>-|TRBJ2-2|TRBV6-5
ASSYSGNTGELF
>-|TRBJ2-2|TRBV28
ASRGWDTGELF
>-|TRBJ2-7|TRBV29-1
SVTGTGDEQY
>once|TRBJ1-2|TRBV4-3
ASRGQGAGYGYT
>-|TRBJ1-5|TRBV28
ASSLLISGRRNQPQH
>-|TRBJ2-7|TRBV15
ATSRVDWTSPYEQY
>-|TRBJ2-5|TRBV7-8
ASSLGLGLALLSRETQY
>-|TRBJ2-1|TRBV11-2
ASSPRRAGYEQF
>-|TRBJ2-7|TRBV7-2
ASSLVQHPRYEQY
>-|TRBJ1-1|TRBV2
ASSESGAVNTEAF